The clone carrying this TCR beta chain was seen a handful of times. Its cognate antigen is unknown. The time point is: blood at routine non-recurrence follow-up after resection. The input material, whole RNA from tumor, nontumor lung or frozen PBMC, was sequenced unsorted. These data come from a study of spatial heterogeneity in lung cancer. Study at large: Donors were around 70 untreated early-stage non-small cell lung cancer patients.

On each TCR cDNA molecule, a unique molecular identifier was present. TCRdb re-derived calls from the 5' RACE reads in MiXCR, one entry per CDR3 protein. Here the sample spans about 120,000 distinct CDR3 sequences, 9.5% to 15% being singletons. Broader study findings: Blood contained ubiquitous expanded tumor TCRs more at resection than at follow-up.

The ends lost 0 bases at V and 8 bases at J; junction bases unmatched: 5. Germline CDR1 and CDR2: SGDLS and YYNGEE. The CDR3 is 14 amino acids. The sample in question was PBMCs, obtained at follow-up. The sequence was obtained from a male donor with early-stage non-small cell lung cancer. This sequence joins TRBV9 and TRBJ2-1; 7 bases map to TRBD1. The DNA of the CDR3 is TGTGCCAGCAGCGTAGGACAGGGTAGCCATGAGCAGTTCTTC. Its translation is CASSVGQGSHEQFF.